The clone carrying this T cell receptor beta chain occurred a few times. A single record per CDR3 protein comes from TCRdb applying MiXCR to the 5' RACE reads. The sample consists of roughly 310,000 distinct CDR3 sequences, less than 4.5% of them appearing once. The CDR3 covers 11 residues. In germline, CDR1 is KGHSH, CDR2 LQKENI. V was clipped by 6 bases and J by 14 bases, with 15 bases between them. This sample was taken from a study of T cells after yellow fever vaccination. The chain recombines TRBV18 with TRBJ2-3; TRBD1 might be the D (6 bases). This sequence originates from a man aged 18 to 29 who received the YFV17D yellow fever vaccine. The sequences come from PBMCs, collected on the day of the yellow fever booster vaccination. The CDR3 DNA follows: TGTGCCAGCTCGACAGGAGGCGTATCGTATTTT. This gives the protein CASSTGGVSYF.